This is a list of T cell receptor beta chains from one sample in a study of cytomegalovirus exposure and HLA in healthy donors. This table comes from immunoSEQ multiplex PCR, and its TCRdb copy is limited to in-frame clones, with some not included. The repertoire table contains roughly 200,000 clones. Sequenced: PBMCs. Receptors originate from a man aged 30-40 years in good health and CMV-seronegative. Both conserved end residues are part of each CDR3. The D gene is left open where the match is weak.

d_gene,j_gene,v_gene,CDR3aa,CDR3nt
TRBD2,TRBJ2-7,TRBV7-6,CASSPRRGLADLAYEQYF,TGTGCCAGCAGCCCACGGCGGGGACTAGCGGACCTGGCCTACGAGCAGTACTTC
NA,TRBJ2-2,TRBV5-1,CASSLAAAGQAGTGELFF,TGCGCCAGCAGCTTGGCCGCAGCGGGACAGGCGGGCACCGGGGAGCTGTTTTTT
NA,TRBJ2-2,TRBV29-1,CSVGGVRTANTGELFF,TGCAGCGTTGGGGGGGTGCGGACGGCGAACACCGGGGAGCTGTTTTTT
TRBD1,TRBJ2-7,TRBV11-2,CASSFNRDSSYEQYF,TGTGCCAGCAGCTTTAACAGGGACAGCTCCTACGAGCAGTACTTC
TRBD1,TRBJ1-1,TRBV11-3,CASSFWTGVNTEAFF,TGTGCCAGCAGCTTCTGGACAGGGGTGAACACTGAAGCTTTCTTT
NA,TRBJ1-1,TRBV25-1,CASSESWEGTEAFF,TGTGCCAGCAGTGAATCTTGGGAGGGAACTGAAGCTTTCTTT
NA,TRBJ1-1,TRBV19,CASRIASLDNTEAFF,TGTGCCAGTAGGATAGCTAGTCTCGATAACACTGAAGCTTTCTTT
NA,TRBJ2-7,TRBV19,CASSISGETRVEQYF,TGTGCCAGTAGTATCAGTGGCGAGACCCGGGTGGAGCAGTACTTC
TRBD1,TRBJ1-1,TRBV7-2,CASSLNTGGVNTEAFF,TGTGCCAGCAGCTTAAATACAGGGGGCGTGAACACTGAAGCTTTCTTT
NA,TRBJ1-5,TRBV7-8,CASSFGGNQPQHF,TGTGCCAGCAGCTTTGGGGGGAATCAGCCCCAGCATTTT
NA,TRBJ1-5,TRBV4-1,CASSLLGQLNQPQHF,TGCGCCAGCAGCCTCCTCGGACAGCTCAATCAGCCCCAGCATTTT
TRBD1,TRBJ2-7,TRBV10-3,CASKSSGQEESYEQYF,TGTGCCTCGAAAAGCAGTGGACAGGAGGAATCCTACGAGCAGTACTTC
TRBD1,TRBJ2-7,TRBV5-1,CASSFLRGQGASYEQYF,TGCGCCAGCAGCTTCCTGAGGGGGCAGGGAGCCTCCTACGAGCAGTACTTC
NA,TRBJ2-3,TRBV28,CASSSQRTGRADTQYF,TGTGCCAGCAGTTCCCAACGGACAGGGAGGGCAGATACGCAGTATTTT
NA,TRBJ2-7,TRBV27,CASSLSRGTLGYEQYF,TGTGCCAGCAGTTTAAGTAGGGGGACCCTGGGGTACGAGCAGTACTTC
NA,TRBJ1-2,TRBV6-5,CASSYSTGGANYGYTF,TGTGCCAGCAGTTACTCGACCGGGGGAGCTAACTATGGCTACACCTTC
NA,TRBJ1-1,TRBV9,CASSTHEVTEAFF,TGTGCCAGCAGCACCCACGAGGTCACTGAAGCTTTCTTT
NA,TRBJ2-7,TRBV30,CAWSRQTGPSEQYF,TGTGCCTGGAGTCGACAGACCGGTCCCTCCGAGCAGTACTTC
TRBD2,TRBJ2-7,TRBV5-4,CASSPPRLAGAYEQYF,TGTGCCAGCAGTCCACCCAGACTAGCGGGGGCCTACGAGCAGTACTTC
NA,TRBJ2-3,TRBV27,CASSSDWGWLDTQYF,TGTGCCAGCAGTTCGGACTGGGGATGGTTGGATACGCAGTATTTT